This TCR beta chain was captured by sequencing in a study of CD8 T cells in Susac syndrome. CDR1 is MDHEN and CDR2 is SYDVKM in the germline V gene. This CDR3 comprises 13 residues. The V gene end was trimmed by 3 bases and the J gene end by 10 bases; junction bases not matched to a gene: 6. Sequencing targeted TCR beta in blood CD8+ and CD4+ T cells. The authors negatively isolated CD8+ and CD4+ T cells and FACS-enriched TEMRA cells. The RNA, about 0.5 to 1 ug, was put through reverse transcription using random hexamers. Each CDR3 protein is one row after TCRdb ran MiXCR on the immunoSEQ multiplex PCR reads. Here the sample spans about 100,000 distinct CDR3 sequences, about 95% being singletons.

The V gene is TRBV28, the J gene TRBJ2-1, with 7 bases that match TRBD2. The specimen was CD8+ T cells from PBMCs. The clonotype comes from a human donor with Susac syndrome. CDR3 residues: CASSLASGFEQFF. CDR3 in DNA: TGTGCCAGCAGTTTGGCTAGCGGTTTCGAGCAGTTCTTC.